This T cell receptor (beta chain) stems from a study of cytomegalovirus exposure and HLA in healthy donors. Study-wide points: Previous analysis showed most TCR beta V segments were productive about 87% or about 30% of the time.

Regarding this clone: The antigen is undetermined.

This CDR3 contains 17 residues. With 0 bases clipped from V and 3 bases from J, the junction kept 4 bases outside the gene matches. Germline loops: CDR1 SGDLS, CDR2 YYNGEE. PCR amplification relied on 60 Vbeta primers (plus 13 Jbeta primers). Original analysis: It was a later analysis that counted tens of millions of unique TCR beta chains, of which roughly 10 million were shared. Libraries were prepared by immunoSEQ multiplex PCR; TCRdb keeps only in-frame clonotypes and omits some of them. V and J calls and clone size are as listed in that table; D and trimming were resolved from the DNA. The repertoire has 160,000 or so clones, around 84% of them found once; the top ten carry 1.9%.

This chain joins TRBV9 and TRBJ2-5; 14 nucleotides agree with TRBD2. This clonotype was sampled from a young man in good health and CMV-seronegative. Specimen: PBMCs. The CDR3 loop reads CASSVGLAGGFKETQYF. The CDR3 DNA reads TGTGCCAGCAGCGTAGGACTAGCGGGAGGGTTTAAAGAGACCCAGTACTTC.